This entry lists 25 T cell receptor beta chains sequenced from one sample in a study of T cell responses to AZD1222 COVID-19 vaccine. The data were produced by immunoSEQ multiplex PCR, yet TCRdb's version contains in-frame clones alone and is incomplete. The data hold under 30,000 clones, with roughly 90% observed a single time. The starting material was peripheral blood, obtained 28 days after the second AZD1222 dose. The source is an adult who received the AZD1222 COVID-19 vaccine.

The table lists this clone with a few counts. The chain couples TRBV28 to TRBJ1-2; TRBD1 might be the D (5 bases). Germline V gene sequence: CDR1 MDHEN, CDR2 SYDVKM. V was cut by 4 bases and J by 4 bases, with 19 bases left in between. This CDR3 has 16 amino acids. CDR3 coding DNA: TGTGCCAGCAGTTCCACCCGACAGTCCCGTATCTATGGCTACACCTTC. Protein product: CASSSTRQSRIYGYTF.

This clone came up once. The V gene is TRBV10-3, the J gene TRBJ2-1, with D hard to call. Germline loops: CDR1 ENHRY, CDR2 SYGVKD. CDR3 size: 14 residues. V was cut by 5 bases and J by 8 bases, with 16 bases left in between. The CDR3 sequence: CAISPHTPGDEQFF. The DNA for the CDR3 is TGTGCCATCAGTCCGCATACCCCTGGGGATGAGCAGTTCTTC.

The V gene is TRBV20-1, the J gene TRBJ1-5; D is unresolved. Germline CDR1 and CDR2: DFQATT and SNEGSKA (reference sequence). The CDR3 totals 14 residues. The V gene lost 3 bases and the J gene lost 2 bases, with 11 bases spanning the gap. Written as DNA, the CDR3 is TGCAGTGCTAGTCTGACCGGGGGCAATCAGCCCCAGCATTTT. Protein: CSASLTGGNQPQHF.

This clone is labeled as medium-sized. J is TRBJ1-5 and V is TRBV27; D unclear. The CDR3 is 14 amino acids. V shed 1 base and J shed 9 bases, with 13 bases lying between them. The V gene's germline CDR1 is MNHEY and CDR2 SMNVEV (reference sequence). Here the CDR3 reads CASSLYVTEGPQHF. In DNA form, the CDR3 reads TGTGCCAGCAGTTTATATGTTACAGAGGGGCCCCAGCATTTT.

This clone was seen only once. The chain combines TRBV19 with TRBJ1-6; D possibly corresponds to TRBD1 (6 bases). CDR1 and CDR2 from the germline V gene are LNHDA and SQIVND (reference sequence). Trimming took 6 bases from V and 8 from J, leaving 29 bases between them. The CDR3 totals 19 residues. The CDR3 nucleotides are TGTGCCAGTAGGAGCCGGGACACCTTTGCGGCGATAGGTCATTCACCCCTCCACTTT. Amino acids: CASRSRDTFAAIGHSPLHF.

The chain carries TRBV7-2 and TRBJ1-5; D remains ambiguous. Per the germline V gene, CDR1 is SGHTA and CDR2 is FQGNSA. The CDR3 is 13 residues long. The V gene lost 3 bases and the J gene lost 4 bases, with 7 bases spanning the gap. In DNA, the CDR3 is TGTGCCAGCAGCTTCCGAGGGAATCAGCCCCAGCATTTT. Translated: CASSFRGNQPQHF.

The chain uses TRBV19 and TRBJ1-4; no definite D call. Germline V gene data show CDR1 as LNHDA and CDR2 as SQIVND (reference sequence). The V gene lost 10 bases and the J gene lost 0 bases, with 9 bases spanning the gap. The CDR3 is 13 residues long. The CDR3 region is CATRDATNEKLFF. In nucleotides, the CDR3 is TGTGCCACCCGAGATGCAACTAATGAAAAACTGTTTTTT.

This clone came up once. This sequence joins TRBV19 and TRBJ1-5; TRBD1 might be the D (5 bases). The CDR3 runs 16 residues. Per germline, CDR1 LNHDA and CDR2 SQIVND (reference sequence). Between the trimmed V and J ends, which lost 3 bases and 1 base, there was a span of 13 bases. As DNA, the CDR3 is TGTGCCAGTAGTATTCTTGCAGGGTCAAGCAATCAGCCCCAGCATTTT. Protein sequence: CASSILAGSSNQPQHF.

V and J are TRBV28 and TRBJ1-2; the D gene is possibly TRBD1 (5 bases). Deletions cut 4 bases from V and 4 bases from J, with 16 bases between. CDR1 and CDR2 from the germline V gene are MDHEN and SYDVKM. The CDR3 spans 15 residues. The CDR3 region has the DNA TGTGCCAGCAGTTCCCTCACCGGGGGGTTCTATGGCTACACCTTC. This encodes CASSSLTGGFYGYTF.

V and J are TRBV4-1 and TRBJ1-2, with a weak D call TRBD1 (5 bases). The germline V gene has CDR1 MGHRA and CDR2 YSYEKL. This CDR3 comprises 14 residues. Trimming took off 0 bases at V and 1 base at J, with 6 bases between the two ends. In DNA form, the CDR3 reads TGCGCCAGCAGCCAAGAAAGGGGTAACTATGGCTACACCTTC. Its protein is CASSQERGNYGYTF.

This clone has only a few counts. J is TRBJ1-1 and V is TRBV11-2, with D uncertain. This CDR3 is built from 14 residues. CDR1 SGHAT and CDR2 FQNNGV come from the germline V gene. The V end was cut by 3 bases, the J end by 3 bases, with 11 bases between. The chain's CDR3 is CASSLDRRDTEAFF. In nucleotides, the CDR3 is TGTGCCAGCAGCTTGGATCGTCGGGACACTGAAGCTTTCTTT.

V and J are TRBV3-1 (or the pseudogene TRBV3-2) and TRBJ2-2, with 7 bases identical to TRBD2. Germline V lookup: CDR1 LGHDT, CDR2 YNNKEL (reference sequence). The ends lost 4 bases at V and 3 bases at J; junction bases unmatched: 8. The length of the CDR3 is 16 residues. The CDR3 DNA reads TGTGCCAGCAGCCCGTGGGCGGGAGTGGACACCGGGGAGCTGTTTTTT. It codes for CASSPWAGVDTGELFF.

This CDR3 is CASSPPTGDRRIRLSGNTIYF. The CDR3 DNA reads as TGTGCCAGCTCACCTCCTACGGGGGACAGGCGCATCCGACTCTCTGGAAACACCATATATTTT. The chain carries TRBV18 and TRBJ1-3; 8 nucleotides agree with TRBD1. Trimming cost V 3 bases and J 0 bases; bases outside gene matches: 19. There are 21 residues in the CDR3. Germline CDR1 is KGHSH and CDR2 is LQKENI.

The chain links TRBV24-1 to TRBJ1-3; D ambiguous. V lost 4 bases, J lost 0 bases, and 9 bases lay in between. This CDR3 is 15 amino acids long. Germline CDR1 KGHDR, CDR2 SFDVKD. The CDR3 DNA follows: TGTGCCACCAGTGACCGGGCCGACTCTGGAAACACCATATATTTT. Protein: CATSDRADSGNTIYF.

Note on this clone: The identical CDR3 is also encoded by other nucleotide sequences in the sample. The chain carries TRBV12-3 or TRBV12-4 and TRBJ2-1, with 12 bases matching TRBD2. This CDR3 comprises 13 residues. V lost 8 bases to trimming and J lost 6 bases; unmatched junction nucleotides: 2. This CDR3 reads CASRLAGVNEQFF. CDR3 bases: TGTGCCAGCCGACTAGCGGGAGTCAATGAGCAGTTCTTC.

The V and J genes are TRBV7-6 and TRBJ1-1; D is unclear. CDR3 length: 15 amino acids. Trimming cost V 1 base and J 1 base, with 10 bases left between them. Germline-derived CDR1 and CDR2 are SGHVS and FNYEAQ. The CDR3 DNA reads TGTGCCAGCAGCTTAGAGGTCAGAGCGAACACTGAAGCTTTCTTT. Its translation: CASSLEVRANTEAFF.

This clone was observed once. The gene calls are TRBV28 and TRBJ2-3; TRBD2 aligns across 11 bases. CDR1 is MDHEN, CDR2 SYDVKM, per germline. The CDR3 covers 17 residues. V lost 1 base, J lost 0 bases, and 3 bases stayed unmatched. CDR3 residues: CASSLSGLAGSTDTQYF. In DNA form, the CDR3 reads TGTGCCAGCAGTTTATCCGGACTAGCGGGTAGCACAGATACGCAGTATTTT.

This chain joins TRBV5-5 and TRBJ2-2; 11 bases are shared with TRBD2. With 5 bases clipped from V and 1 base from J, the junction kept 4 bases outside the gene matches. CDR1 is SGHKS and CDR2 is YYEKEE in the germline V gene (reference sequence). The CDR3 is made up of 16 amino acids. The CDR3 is CASSSGLAGNTGELFF. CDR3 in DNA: TGTGCCAGCAGTTCCGGACTAGCGGGGAACACCGGGGAGCTGTTTTTT.

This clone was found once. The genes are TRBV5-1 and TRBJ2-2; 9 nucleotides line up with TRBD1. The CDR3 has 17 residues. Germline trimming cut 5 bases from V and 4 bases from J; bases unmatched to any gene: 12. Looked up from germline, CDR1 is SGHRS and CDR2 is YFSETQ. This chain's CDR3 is CASRRGQGAQGTGELFF. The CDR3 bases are TGCGCCAGCAGACGGGGACAGGGCGCGCAGGGCACCGGGGAGCTGTTTTTT.

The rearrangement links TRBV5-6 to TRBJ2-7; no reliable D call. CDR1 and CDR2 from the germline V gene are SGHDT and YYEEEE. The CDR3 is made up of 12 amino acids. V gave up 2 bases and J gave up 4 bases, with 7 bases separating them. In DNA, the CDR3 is TGTGCCAGCAGCTTTGGGGATTACGAGCAGTACTTC. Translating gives CASSFGDYEQYF.

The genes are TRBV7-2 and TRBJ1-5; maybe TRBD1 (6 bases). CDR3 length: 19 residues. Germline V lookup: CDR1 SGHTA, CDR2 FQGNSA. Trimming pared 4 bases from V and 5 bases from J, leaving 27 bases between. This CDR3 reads CASSSPRMGAGWRDQPQHF. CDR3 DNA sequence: TGTGCCAGCAGCTCCCCTCGGATGGGGGCAGGGTGGAGGGATCAGCCCCAGCATTTT.

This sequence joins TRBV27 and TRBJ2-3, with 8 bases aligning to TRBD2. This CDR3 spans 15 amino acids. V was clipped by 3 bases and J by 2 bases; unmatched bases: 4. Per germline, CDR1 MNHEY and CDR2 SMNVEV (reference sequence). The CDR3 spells CASSFKAGDTDTQYF. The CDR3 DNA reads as TGTGCCAGCAGTTTTAAAGCGGGGGACACAGATACGCAGTATTTT.

The CDR3 region is CASSPPGQLISGYTF. Here the CDR3 DNA reads TGTGCCAGCAGCCCCCCGGGCCAGCTTATCAGTGGCTACACCTTC. The V call is TRBV6-5, the J call TRBJ1-2; D call uncertain. V was pared by 6 bases and J by 7 bases, with 21 bases between. Germline loops: CDR1 MNHEY, CDR2 SVGAGI. The CDR3 length is 15 residues.

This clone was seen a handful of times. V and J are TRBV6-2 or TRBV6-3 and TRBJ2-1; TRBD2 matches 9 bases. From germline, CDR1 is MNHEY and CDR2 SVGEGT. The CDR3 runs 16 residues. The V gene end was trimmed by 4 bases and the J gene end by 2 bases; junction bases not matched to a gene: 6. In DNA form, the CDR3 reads TGTGCCAGCAGTTTCCTTTGGACTAGCGCCTACAATGAGCAGTTCTTC. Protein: CASSFLWTSAYNEQFF.

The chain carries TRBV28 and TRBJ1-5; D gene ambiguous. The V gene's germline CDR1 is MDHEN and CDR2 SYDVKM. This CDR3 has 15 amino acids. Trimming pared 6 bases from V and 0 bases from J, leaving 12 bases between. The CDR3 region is CASSPPRHSNQPQHF. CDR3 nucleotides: TGTGCCAGCAGCCCTCCCAGACATAGCAATCAGCCCCAGCATTTT.